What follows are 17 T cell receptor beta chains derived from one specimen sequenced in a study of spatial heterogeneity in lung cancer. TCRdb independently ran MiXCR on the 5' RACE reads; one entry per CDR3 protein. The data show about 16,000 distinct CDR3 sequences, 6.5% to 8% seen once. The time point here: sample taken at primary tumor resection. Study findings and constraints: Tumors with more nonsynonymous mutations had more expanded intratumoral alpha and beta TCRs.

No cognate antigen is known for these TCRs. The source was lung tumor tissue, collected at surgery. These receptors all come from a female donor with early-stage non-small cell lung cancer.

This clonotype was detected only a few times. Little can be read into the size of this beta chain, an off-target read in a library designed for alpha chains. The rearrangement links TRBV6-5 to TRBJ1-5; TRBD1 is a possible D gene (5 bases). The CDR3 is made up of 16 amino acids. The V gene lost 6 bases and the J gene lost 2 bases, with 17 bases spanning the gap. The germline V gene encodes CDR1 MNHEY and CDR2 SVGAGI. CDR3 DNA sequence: TGTGCCAGCAGCAGGGTGGGCGGTGGGGGCAATCAGCCCCAGCATTTT. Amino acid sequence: CASSRVGGGGNQPQHF.

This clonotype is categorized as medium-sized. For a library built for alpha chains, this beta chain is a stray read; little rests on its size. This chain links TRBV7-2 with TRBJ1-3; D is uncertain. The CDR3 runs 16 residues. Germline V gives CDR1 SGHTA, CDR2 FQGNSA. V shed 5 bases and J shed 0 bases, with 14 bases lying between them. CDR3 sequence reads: CASSLRTVNSGNTIYF. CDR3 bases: TGTGCCAGCAGCCTGCGGACGGTCAACTCTGGAAACACCATATATTTT.

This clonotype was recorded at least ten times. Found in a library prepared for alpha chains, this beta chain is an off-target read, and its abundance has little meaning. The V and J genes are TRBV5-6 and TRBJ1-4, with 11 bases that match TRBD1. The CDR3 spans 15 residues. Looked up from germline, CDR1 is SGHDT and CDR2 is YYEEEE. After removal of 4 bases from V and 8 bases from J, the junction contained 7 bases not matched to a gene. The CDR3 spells CASSPGDRGSEKLFF. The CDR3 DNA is TGTGCCAGCAGCCCGGGGGACAGGGGGTCAGAAAAACTGTTTTTT.

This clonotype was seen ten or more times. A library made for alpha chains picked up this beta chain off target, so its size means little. CDR3 loop: CSAQVSSGGDNEQFF. The CDR3 bases are TGCAGTGCTCAGGTCTCTAGCGGGGGGGACAATGAGCAGTTCTTC. The chain has TRBV20-1 and TRBJ2-1, with TRBD2 matching over 12 bases. The length of the CDR3 is 15 residues. Germline-derived CDR1 and CDR2 are DFQATT and SNEGSKA (reference sequence). Unmatched junction bases numbered 7, after V lost 5 bases and J lost 5 bases.

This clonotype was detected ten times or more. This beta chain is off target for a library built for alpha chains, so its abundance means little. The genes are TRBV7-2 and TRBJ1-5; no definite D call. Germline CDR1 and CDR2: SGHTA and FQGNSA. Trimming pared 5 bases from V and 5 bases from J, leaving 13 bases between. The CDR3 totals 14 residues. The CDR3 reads CASSIQVGDQPQHF. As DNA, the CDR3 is TGTGCCAGCAGCATCCAGGTCGGGGATCAGCCCCAGCATTTT.

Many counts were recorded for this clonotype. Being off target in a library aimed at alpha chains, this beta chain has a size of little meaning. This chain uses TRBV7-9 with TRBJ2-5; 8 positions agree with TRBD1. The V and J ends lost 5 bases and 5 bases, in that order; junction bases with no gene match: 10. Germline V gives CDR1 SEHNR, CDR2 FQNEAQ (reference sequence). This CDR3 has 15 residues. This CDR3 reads CASSGTGVGGETQYF. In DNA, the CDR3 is TGTGCCAGCAGCGGGACAGGAGTTGGAGGTGAGACCCAGTACTTC.

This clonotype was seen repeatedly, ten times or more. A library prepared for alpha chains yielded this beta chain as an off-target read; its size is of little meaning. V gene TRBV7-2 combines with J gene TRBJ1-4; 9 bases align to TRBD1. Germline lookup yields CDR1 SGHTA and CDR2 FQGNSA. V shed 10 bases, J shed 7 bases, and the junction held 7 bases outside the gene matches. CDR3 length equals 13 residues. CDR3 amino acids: CATATGGGEKLFF. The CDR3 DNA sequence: TGTGCCACCGCAACAGGGGGCGGTGAAAAACTGTTTTTT.

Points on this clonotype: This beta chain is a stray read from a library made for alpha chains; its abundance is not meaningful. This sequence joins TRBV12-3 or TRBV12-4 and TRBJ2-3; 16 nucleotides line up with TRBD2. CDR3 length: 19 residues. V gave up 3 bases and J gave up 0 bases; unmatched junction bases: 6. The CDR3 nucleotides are TGTGCCAGCAGTTTTTGGGGACTAGCGGGGGGGGTTAGCACAGATACGCAGTATTTT. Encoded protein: CASSFWGLAGGVSTDTQYF.

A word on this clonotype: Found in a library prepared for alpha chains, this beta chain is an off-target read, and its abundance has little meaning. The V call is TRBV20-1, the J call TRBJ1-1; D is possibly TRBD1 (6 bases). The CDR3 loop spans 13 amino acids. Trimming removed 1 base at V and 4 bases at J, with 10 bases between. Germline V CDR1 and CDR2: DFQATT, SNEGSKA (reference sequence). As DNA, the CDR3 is TGCAGTGCTAGAGGGACAGAATTCACTGAAGCTTTCTTT. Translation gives CSARGTEFTEAFF.

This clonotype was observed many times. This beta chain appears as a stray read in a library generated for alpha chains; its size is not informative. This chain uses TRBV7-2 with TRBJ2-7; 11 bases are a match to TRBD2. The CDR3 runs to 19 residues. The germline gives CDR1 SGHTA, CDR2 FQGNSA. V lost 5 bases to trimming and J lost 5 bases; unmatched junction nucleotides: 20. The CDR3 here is CASSLMASNSGGASDEQYF. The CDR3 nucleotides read TGTGCCAGCAGCCTGATGGCTAGTAATAGCGGGGGGGCGAGCGACGAGCAGTACTTC. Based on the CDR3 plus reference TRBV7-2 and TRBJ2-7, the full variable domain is GAGVSQSPSNKVTEKGKDVELRCDPISGHTALYWYRQSLGQGLEFLIYFQGNSAPDKSGLPSDRFSAERTGGSVSTLTIQRTQQEDSAVYLCASSLMASNSGGASDEQYFGPGTRLTVT.

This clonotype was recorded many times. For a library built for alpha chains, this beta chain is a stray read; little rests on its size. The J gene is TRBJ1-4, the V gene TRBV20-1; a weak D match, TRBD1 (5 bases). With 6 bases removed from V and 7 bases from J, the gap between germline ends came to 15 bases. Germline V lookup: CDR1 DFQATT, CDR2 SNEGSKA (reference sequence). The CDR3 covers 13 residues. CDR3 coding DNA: TGCAGTGCCAAGACGGACACTGGTGAAAAACTGTTTTTT. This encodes CSAKTDTGEKLFF.

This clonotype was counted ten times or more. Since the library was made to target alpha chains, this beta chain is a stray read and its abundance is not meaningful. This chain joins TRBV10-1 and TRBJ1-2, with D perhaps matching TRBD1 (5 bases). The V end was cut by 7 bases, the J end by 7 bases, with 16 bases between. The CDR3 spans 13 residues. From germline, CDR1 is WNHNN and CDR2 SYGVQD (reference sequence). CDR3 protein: CASMGQGGGGYTF. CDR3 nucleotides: TGCGCCAGCATGGGTCAGGGCGGCGGTGGCTACACCTTC.

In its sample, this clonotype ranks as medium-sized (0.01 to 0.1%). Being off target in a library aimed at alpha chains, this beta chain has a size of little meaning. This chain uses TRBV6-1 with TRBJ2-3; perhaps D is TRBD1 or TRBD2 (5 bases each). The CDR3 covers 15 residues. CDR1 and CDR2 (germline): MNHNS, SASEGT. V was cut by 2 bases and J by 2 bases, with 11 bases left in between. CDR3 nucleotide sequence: TGTGCCAGCAGTGAAAGTTGGGACCACACAGATACGCAGTATTTT. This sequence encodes CASSESWDHTDTQYF.

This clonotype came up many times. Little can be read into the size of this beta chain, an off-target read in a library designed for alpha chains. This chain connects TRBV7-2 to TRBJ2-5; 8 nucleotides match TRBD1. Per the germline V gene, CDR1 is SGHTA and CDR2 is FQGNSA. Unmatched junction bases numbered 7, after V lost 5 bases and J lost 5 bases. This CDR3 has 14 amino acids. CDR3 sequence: CASSPGGLAETQYF. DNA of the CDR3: TGTGCCAGCAGCCCAGGGGGCCTAGCCGAGACCCAGTACTTC.

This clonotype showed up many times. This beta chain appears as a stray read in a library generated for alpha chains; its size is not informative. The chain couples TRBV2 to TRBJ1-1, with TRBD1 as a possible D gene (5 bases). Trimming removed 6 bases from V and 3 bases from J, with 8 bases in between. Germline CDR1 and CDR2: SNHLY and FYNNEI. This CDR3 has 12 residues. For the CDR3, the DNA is TGTGCCAGCAGCGACAGTTACACTGAAGCTTTCTTT. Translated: CASSDSYTEAFF.

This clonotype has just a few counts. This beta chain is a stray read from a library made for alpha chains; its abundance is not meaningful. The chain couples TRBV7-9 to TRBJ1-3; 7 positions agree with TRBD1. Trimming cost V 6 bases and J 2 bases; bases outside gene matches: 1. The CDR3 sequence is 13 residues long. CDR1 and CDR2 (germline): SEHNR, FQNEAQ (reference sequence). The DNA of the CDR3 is TGTGCCAGCAGGCAGGGGGCTGGAAACACCATATATTTT. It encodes CASRQGAGNTIYF.

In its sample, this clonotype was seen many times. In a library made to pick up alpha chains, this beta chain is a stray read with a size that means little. CDR3 sequence: CASSQQGHLYEQYF. CDR3 DNA: TGTGCCAGCAGCCAACAGGGACATCTCTACGAGCAGTACTTC. The V call is TRBV5-6, the J call TRBJ2-7; possible D gene TRBD1, 6 bases. The CDR3 totals 14 residues. Germline V CDR1 and CDR2: SGHDT, YYEEEE. Trimming pared 4 bases from V and 3 bases from J, leaving 14 bases between. Drawing the rest from reference TRBV5-6 and TRBJ2-7, the complete variable domain is DAGVTQSPTHLIKTRGQQVTLRCSPKSGHDTVSWYQQALGQGPQFIFQYYEEEERQRGNFPDRFSGHQFPNYSSELNVNALLLGDSALYLCASSQQGHLYEQYFGPGTRLTVT.